The 24 T cell receptor beta chains below were found in one sample sequenced in a study of cytomegalovirus exposure and HLA in healthy donors. 13 Jbeta primers and 60 Vbeta primers were used for the PCR. TCRdb's copy holds only in-frame clones and misses some; the assay was immunoSEQ multiplex PCR. The table records about 160,000 clones, about 75% of them present only once. Sequencing was done on a sample of PBMCs. The receptor set was obtained from a female donor in good health and CMV-seronegative.

The J gene is TRBJ1-2, the V gene TRBV7-2; 7 bases map to TRBD1. The ends lost 4 bases at V and 5 bases at J; junction bases unmatched: 10. The CDR3 loop spans 15 amino acids. Per germline, CDR1 SGHTA and CDR2 FQGNSA. The CDR3 DNA sequence: TGTGCCAGCAGCTGGGCGGGACAGATGGATTATGGCTACACCTTC. Its translation is CASSWAGQMDYGYTF.

The V and J genes are TRBV4-1 and TRBJ1-4; tentatively, D is TRBD1 (6 bases). Per germline, CDR1 MGHRA and CDR2 YSYEKL. The CDR3 runs 14 residues. Between the trimmed V and J ends, which lost 2 bases and 5 bases, there was a span of 9 bases. The CDR3 DNA follows: TGCGCCAGCAGCCAAACAGGGATGAATGAAAAACTGTTTTTT. Its protein product is CASSQTGMNEKLFF.

This chain connects TRBV7-3 to TRBJ1-2; weak D call: TRBD1 (5 bases). Germline CDR1 and CDR2: SGHTA and FQGTGA. The CDR3 has 14 amino acids. V lost 2 bases and J lost 5, with 12 bases in between. In nucleotides, the CDR3 is TGTGCCAGCAGCTTACGGCCAGGGCTGTATGGCTACACCTTC. It encodes CASSLRPGLYGYTF.

This clone was detected only once. The chain combines TRBV30 with TRBJ2-4; 10 nucleotides match TRBD2. Germline V CDR1 and CDR2: GTSNPN, SVGIG (reference sequence). Losses at the gene ends were 1 base for V and 6 bases for J; bases not matched to a gene: 6. This CDR3 region has 15 residues. The CDR3 DNA sequence: TGTGCCTGGAGTGCTCGAGCGGGGGGGCTAAACATTCAGTACTTC. It translates to CAWSARAGGLNIQYF.

The chain uses TRBV7-2 and TRBJ2-1; D is possibly TRBD1 (5 bases). This CDR3 comprises 13 residues. The germline V gene encodes CDR1 SGHTA and CDR2 FQGNSA. Trimming cost V 3 bases and J 7 bases, with 10 bases left between them. CDR3 protein: CASSLYAGNEQFF. The CDR3 region has the DNA TGTGCCAGCAGCTTGTACGCAGGGAATGAGCAGTTCTTC.

This chain uses TRBV5-6 with TRBJ1-2; possibly TRBD1 for D (6 bases). This CDR3 comprises 13 residues. Trimming took 1 base from V and 3 from J, leaving 7 bases between them. CDR1 SGHDT and CDR2 YYEEEE come from the germline V gene. The CDR3 region has the DNA TGTGCCAGCAGCTTGACAGGGCACTATGGCTACACCTTC. Protein product: CASSLTGHYGYTF.

J is TRBJ2-7 and V is TRBV9, with 12 positions matching TRBD1. The CDR3 covers 15 residues. The germline CDR1 and CDR2 sequences are SGDLS and YYNGEE. The ends lost 3 bases at V and 4 bases at J; junction bases unmatched: 5. DNA for the CDR3: TGTGCCAGCAGCGGAGGGACAGGGGGCGTATACGAGCAGTACTTC. Amino acid sequence: CASSGGTGGVYEQYF.

This chain links TRBV30 with TRBJ2-5, with 7 bases matching TRBD1. Germline assignment: CDR1 GTSNPN and CDR2 SVGIG (reference sequence). This CDR3 region has 14 residues. V lost 0 bases, J lost 2 bases, and 3 bases stayed unmatched. In nucleotides, the CDR3 is TGTGCCTGGAGTGTAGGGACAGCACAAGAGACCCAGTACTTC. It translates to CAWSVGTAQETQYF. The variable domain in full, completed from reference TRBV30 and TRBJ2-5, reads SQTIHQWPATLVQPVGSPLSLECTVEGTSNPNLYWYRQAAGRGLQLLFYSVGIGQISSEVPQNLSASRPQDRQFILSSKKLLLSDSGFYLCAWSVGTAQETQYFGPGTRLLVL.

V gene TRBV10-3 combines with J gene TRBJ2-2, with D maybe TRBD2 (5 bases). The CDR3 spans 14 residues. V shed 10 bases and J shed 0 bases, with 12 bases lying between them. Germline-derived CDR1 and CDR2 are ENHRY and SYGVKD. CDR3 protein: CATRADSNTGELFF. CDR3 DNA: TGTGCCACCCGAGCGGACTCGAACACCGGGGAGCTGTTTTTT.

This clone was recorded a few times. This chain joins TRBV9 and TRBJ2-1; D not certain. The CDR3 is 16 amino acids. The germline V gene has CDR1 SGDLS and CDR2 YYNGEE. The ends were cut back, 1 base at V and 8 bases at J, with 19 bases in the middle. This CDR3 reads CASSVSKGMSGYEQFF. The CDR3 DNA sequence: TGTGCCAGCAGCGTATCCAAAGGTATGTCAGGCTATGAGCAGTTCTTC. Based on the CDR3 plus reference TRBV9 and TRBJ2-1, the full variable domain is DSGVTQTPKHLITATGQRVTLRCSPRSGDLSVYWYQQSLDQGLQFLIQYYNGEERAKGNILERFSAQQFPDLHSELNLSSLELGDSALYFCASSVSKGMSGYEQFFGPGTRLTVL.

This clone was detected a few times. This chain connects TRBV30 to TRBJ2-6, with 9 bases lining up with TRBD1. Germline assignment: CDR1 GTSNPN and CDR2 SVGIG (reference sequence). This CDR3 region has 15 residues. V trimming: 1 base; J trimming: 4 bases; junction bases outside the gene matches: 2. The CDR3 DNA sequence: TGTGCCTGGAGTGGGACAGGGGCCGGGGCCAACGTCCTGACTTTC. This gives the protein CAWSGTGAGANVLTF.

The V gene is TRBV28, the J gene TRBJ1-2; D call uncertain. With 6 bases removed from V and 8 bases from J, the gap between germline ends came to 22 bases. CDR1 and CDR2 from the germline V gene are MDHEN and SYDVKM. The CDR3 spans 15 residues. Here the CDR3 reads CASSPAPAGSRGYTF. The CDR3 coding sequence is TGTGCCAGCAGCCCCGCGCCCGCAGGTTCAAGGGGCTACACCTTC.

The chain has TRBV25-1 and TRBJ2-5, with D tentatively TRBD2 (7 bases). Germline CDR1 reads MGHDK; CDR2 reads SYGVNS. CDR3 length: 11 amino acids. V lost 11 bases and J lost 4, with 11 bases in between. The CDR3 reads CALGGGETQYF. The CDR3 DNA reads as TGTGCCTTAGGGGGGGGAGAGACCCAGTACTTC.

This chain connects TRBV4-1 to TRBJ1-6; D may be TRBD1 (6 bases). V lost 3 bases to trimming and J lost 10 bases, with 16 bases between them. Germline values: CDR1 MGHRA, CDR2 YSYEKL. The CDR3 extends over 15 amino acids. The CDR3, as DNA: TGCGCCAGCAGCCAGCTCGGACAGAAGATCTCACCCCTCCACTTT. The encoded protein is CASSQLGQKISPLHF.

V is TRBV6-6 and J is TRBJ2-7; 12 positions agree with TRBD2. Germline loops: CDR1 MNHNY, CDR2 SVGAGI (reference sequence). The junction had 5 bases not matched to a gene; V was cut back by 7 bases and J by 1 base. The CDR3 is made up of 15 amino acids. CDR3 sequence reads: CASTQTSGGSYEQYF. CDR3 in DNA: TGTGCCAGCACCCAGACTAGCGGGGGTTCCTACGAGCAGTACTTC.

This chain joins TRBV9 and TRBJ2-1, with a tentative D call TRBD1 (7 bases). V was clipped by 0 bases and J by 13 bases, with 20 bases between them. The CDR3 runs to 15 residues. CDR1 SGDLS and CDR2 YYNGEE come from the germline V gene. In DNA, the CDR3 is TGTGCCAGCAGCGTAGCTTCCAGGGGGGAGGTTATACAGTTCTTC. This gives the protein CASSVASRGEVIQFF.

The V gene is TRBV5-1, the J gene TRBJ2-5; 11 bases line up with TRBD2. The trim removed 0 bases at V and 4 bases at J, leaving 2 bases unmatched. Germline V CDR1 and CDR2: SGHRS, YFSETQ. The CDR3 is 15 residues long. The CDR3 region is CASSLELAGVETQYF. DNA for the CDR3: TGCGCCAGCAGCTTGGAACTAGCGGGGGTAGAGACCCAGTACTTC.

J is TRBJ1-2 and V is TRBV6-1, with 7 bases aligning to TRBD1. The germline gives CDR1 MNHNS, CDR2 SASEGT. CDR3 length: 13 amino acids. V trimming: 3 bases; J trimming: 5 bases; junction bases outside the gene matches: 3. The chain's CDR3 is CASSEDRLYGYTF. CDR3 bases: TGTGCCAGCAGTGAGGACAGGTTGTATGGCTACACCTTC.

The chain couples TRBV18 to TRBJ2-1, with 7 bases that match TRBD2. CDR1 and CDR2 from the germline V gene are KGHSH and LQKENI. The CDR3 has 13 residues. J lost 10 bases, V lost 3 bases, and 6 bases had no gene match. The CDR3 protein is CASSPIVSGEQFF. The CDR3 DNA follows: TGTGCCAGCTCACCGATCGTTAGCGGGGAGCAGTTCTTC.

On this clone: It is likely a read error, because the conserved phenylalanine at the end of the CDR3 is missing. The V and J genes are TRBV2 and TRBJ1-1; a weak D match, TRBD1 (5 bases). Germline-derived CDR1 and CDR2 are SNHLY and FYNNEI. Trimming removed 11 bases from V and 1 base from J, with 8 bases in between. The CDR3 runs 11 residues. CDR3 sequence reads: CAVTGNTEAFL. CDR3 bases: TGTGCCGTCACAGGGAACACTGAAGCTTTCCTT.

This sequence joins TRBV19 and TRBJ1-5; D is perhaps TRBD1 (6 bases). The CDR3 contains 20 residues. The V gene's germline CDR1 is LNHDA and CDR2 SQIVND (reference sequence). V was shortened by 6 bases and J by 1 base, with 28 bases between the two germline ends. The CDR3 protein is CASSTAEGTLAPGSNQPQHF. In nucleotides, the CDR3 is TGTGCCAGTAGCACGGCGGAAGGGACACTGGCCCCCGGGAGCAATCAGCCCCAGCATTTT.

As concerns this clone: Other nucleotide sequences in the sample specify the same CDR3. The CDR3 here is CASSYSGTGAPYEQYF. CDR3 nucleotide sequence: TGTGCCAGCAGTTATTCCGGGACAGGGGCCCCCTACGAGCAGTACTTC. The genes are TRBV6-5 and TRBJ2-7; 10 bases agree with TRBD1. CDR1 is MNHEY and CDR2 is SVGAGI in the germline V gene. V was pared by 3 bases and J by 2 bases, with 7 bases of the junction left unmatched. CDR3 length: 16 amino acids.

Here the CDR3 reads CASSLGGQGAETQYF. In DNA, the CDR3 is TGCGCCAGCAGCCTAGGGGGACAGGGGGCCGAGACCCAGTACTTC. This chain links TRBV5-1 with TRBJ2-5, with 12 bases identical to TRBD1. After removal of 4 bases from V and 5 bases from J, the junction contained 6 bases not matched to a gene. Germline CDR1 and CDR2: SGHRS and YFSETQ. This CDR3 is built from 15 residues.

The genes are TRBV19 and TRBJ2-2, with TRBD1 as a possible D gene (6 bases). CDR3 length: 13 residues. V was shortened by 9 bases and J by 3 bases, with 11 bases between the two germline ends. CDR1 and CDR2 (germline): LNHDA, SQIVND (reference sequence). The CDR3 loop reads CASENRDTGELFF. The CDR3 nucleotides read TGTGCCAGCGAGAACAGGGACACCGGGGAGCTGTTTTTT.